These T cell receptor beta chains were read from a single sample in a study of beta chain features in type 1 diabetes. Repertoires were generated with immunoSEQ multiplex PCR, while TCRdb's copy carries only in-frame clones and drops some. The profile shows some 250,000 clones, under 13% of them singletons. Sequencing used naive CD4+ T cells from blood. These receptors all stem from a man aged 25-45 years with type 1 diabetes. Both conserved end residues are part of each CDR3. A D gene is named only where the DNA matches it firmly. Size is stated for part of the rows, as once, few or many counts, or as a class when the clone is expanded.

V	D	size	J	CDR3	DNA
TRBV6-5	-	-	TRBJ1-2	CASRLTSNYGYTF	TGTGCCAGCAGATTGACAAGTAACTATGGCTACACCTTC
TRBV2	-	-	TRBJ2-5	CARSTGGETQYF	TGTGCCAGGAGTACAGGCGGTGAGACCCAGTACTTC
TRBV5-1	TRBD1	-	TRBJ1-4	CASSFVQGPNEKLFF	TGCGCCAGCAGCTTTGTACAGGGGCCTAATGAAAAACTGTTTTTT
TRBV14	-	-	TRBJ2-3	CASSLRLGGADTQYF	TGTGCCAGCAGCCTGAGACTAGGGGGGGCAGATACGCAGTATTTT
TRBV2	TRBD1	few	TRBJ2-7	CASSPGQGIEQYF	TGTGCCAGCAGTCCGGGACAGGGAATCGAGCAGTACTTC
TRBV6-1	TRBD2	few	TRBJ2-7	CASSEGLAGYEQYF	TGTGCCAGCAGTGAAGGTCTAGCGGGTTACGAGCAGTACTTC
TRBV4-1	-	-	TRBJ2-6	CASSQELPAGANVLTF	TGCGCCAGCAGCCAAGAATTGCCAGCTGGGGCCAACGTCCTGACTTTC
TRBV7-3	TRBD1	-	TRBJ1-1	CATAGQTNTEAFF	TGTGCCACCGCGGGACAGACTAACACTGAAGCTTTCTTT
TRBV29-1	TRBD1	-	TRBJ2-3	CSVGGTAQDADTQYF	TGCAGCGTTGGAGGGACAGCCCAGGACGCAGATACGCAGTATTTT
TRBV13	TRBD1	-	TRBJ2-4	CASSFPGQGPVNIQYF	TGTGCCAGCAGCTTCCCGGGACAGGGTCCAGTGAACATTCAGTACTTC
TRBV6-1	TRBD1	few	TRBJ1-6	CASSGTGQPSPLHF	TGTGCCAGCAGTGGGACGGGACAGCCTTCTCCCCTCCACTTT
TRBV15	TRBD1	-	TRBJ1-2	CATSRRQGDYGYTF	TGTGCCACCAGCAGGAGACAGGGGGACTATGGCTACACCTTC
TRBV2	-	few	TRBJ2-1	CASSVSYEQFF	TGTGCCAGCAGTGTTAGCTATGAGCAGTTCTTC
TRBV7-9	-	-	TRBJ2-1	CASSAKTGRNEQFF	TGTGCCAGCAGCGCCAAAACAGGCCGCAATGAGCAGTTCTTC
TRBV28	-	-	TRBJ2-7	CASIRGRGFFEQYF	TGTGCCAGCATCAGGGGCAGGGGATTTTTCGAGCAGTACTTC
TRBV19	-	few	TRBJ1-2	CASTVERSGYTF	TGTGCCAGTACCGTGGAGAGGAGTGGCTACACCTTC
TRBV5-4	-	-	TRBJ2-7	CASSPQVGQGEQYF	TGTGCCAGCAGTCCACAGGTGGGTCAGGGCGAGCAGTACTTC
TRBV30	-	-	TRBJ2-1	CAWAPGMNYNEQFF	TGTGCCTGGGCCCCAGGAATGAACTACAATGAGCAGTTCTTC
TRBV28	-	-	TRBJ2-7	CASSPGTGSYEQYF	TGTGCCAGCAGTCCCGGAACAGGTTCCTACGAGCAGTACTTC
TRBV5-1	-	few	TRBJ1-2	CASSLAPGIGMDGYTF	TGCGCCAGCAGCTTGGCCCCGGGGATCGGTATGGATGGCTACACCTTC
TRBV7-2	TRBD2	few	TRBJ2-1	CASSLSVAGGYNEQFF	TGTGCCAGCAGCTTATCGGTGGCGGGGGGTTACAATGAGCAGTTCTTC
TRBV7-8	-	-	TRBJ1-2	CASRSGQGYTF	TGTGCCAGCAGATCAGGACAGGGCTACACCTTC
TRBV29-1	-	-	TRBJ2-5	CSVGQRQQETQYF	TGCAGCGTTGGACAGAGACAGCAAGAGACCCAGTACTTC
TRBV7-6	TRBD2	few	TRBJ2-3	CASSPGLAGSSTDTQYF	TGTGCCAGCAGCCCCGGACTAGCGGGGTCAAGCACAGATACGCAGTATTTT
TRBV7-2	TRBD1	-	TRBJ1-1	CASSVRQGRTEAFF	TGTGCCAGCAGCGTTCGACAGGGGCGAACTGAAGCTTTCTTT
TRBV19	TRBD1	few	TRBJ1-2	CASSSQGAGEYGYTF	TGTGCCAGTAGTTCCCAGGGGGCAGGAGAATATGGCTACACCTTC
TRBV9	TRBD1	-	TRBJ1-4	CASNRQGGDEKLFF	TGTGCCAGCAACCGACAGGGTGGGGATGAAAAACTGTTTTTT
TRBV19	TRBD1	few	TRBJ1-6	CASSIDDRGDSPLHF	TGTGCCAGTAGTATTGATGACAGGGGTGATTCACCCCTCCACTTT
TRBV7-9	TRBD1	few	TRBJ2-5	CASSLGWTGGDQRVETQYF	TGTGCCAGCAGCTTAGGGTGGACAGGGGGCGACCAACGCGTAGAGACCCAGTACTTC
TRBV15	-	-	TRBJ2-5	CATSRDLSQETQYF	TGTGCCACCAGCAGAGATCTCTCTCAGGAGACCCAGTACTTC
TRBV25-1	-	-	TRBJ2-5	CASSPTWTGAETQYF	TGTGCCAGCAGTCCGACCTGGACTGGAGCAGAGACCCAGTACTTC
TRBV25-1	-	-	TRBJ1-2	CASSVLFGGDGYTF	TGTGCCAGCAGTGTCTTATTCGGGGGGGATGGCTACACCTTC
TRBV7-9	-	-	TRBJ2-5	CASSPHNSQTQYF	TGTGCCAGCAGCCCGCATAATAGTCAGACCCAGTACTTC
TRBV7-8	-	few	TRBJ2-7	CASSLDRDHEQYF	TGTGCCAGCAGCTTAGACAGGGACCACGAGCAGTACTTC
TRBV18	TRBD1	-	TRBJ1-5	CASSPNTGTVLQPQHF	TGTGCCAGCTCACCAAATACCGGGACAGTTCTCCAGCCCCAGCATTTT
TRBV4-3	TRBD1	-	TRBJ1-2	CASSQPGTDVYGYTF	TGCGCCAGCAGCCAACCCGGGACAGATGTCTATGGCTACACCTTC
TRBV19	-	-	TRBJ1-5	CASSNGVQPQHF	TGTGCCAGTAGCAACGGGGTTCAGCCCCAGCATTTT
TRBV18	TRBD2	few	TRBJ2-7	CASSPAGALPGSEQYF	TGTGCCAGCTCACCAGCGGGAGCGCTTCCTGGCTCCGAGCAGTACTTC
TRBV6-5	TRBD1	-	TRBJ2-7	CASSYGQEASYEQYF	TGTGCCAGCAGTTACGGACAGGAGGCGTCCTACGAGCAGTACTTC
TRBV18	-	few	TRBJ1-5	CASSRSNVLSQPQHF	TGTGCCAGCTCACGTTCGAATGTTTTGAGCCAGCCCCAGCATTTT
TRBV7-9	-	few	TRBJ2-1	CASSLLSPSGNEQFF	TGTGCCAGCAGCTTACTGTCCCCCTCGGGAAATGAGCAGTTCTTC
TRBV19	-	few	TRBJ2-1	CASSIAHNEQFF	TGTGCCAGTAGTATAGCACATAATGAGCAGTTCTTC
TRBV2	TRBD1	-	TRBJ1-6	CASSGNRGPSNSPLHF	TGTGCCAGCAGTGGTAACAGGGGGCCAAGTAATTCACCCCTCCACTTT
TRBV15	-	few	TRBJ2-3	CATSRGGQARDTQYF	TGTGCCACCAGCAGAGGGGGACAAGCCCGAGATACGCAGTATTTT
TRBV7-2	-	few	TRBJ2-3	CASNLGAGSTDTQYF	TGTGCCAGCAATCTAGGGGCGGGAAGCACAGATACGCAGTATTTT
TRBV28	-	few	TRBJ2-5	CASSSIRVYWRETQYF	TGTGCCAGCAGTTCTATCAGGGTGTATTGGCGAGAGACCCAGTACTTC
TRBV7-9	-	few	TRBJ1-4	CASSLGQIPNEKLFF	TGTGCCAGCAGCTTAGGACAGATCCCTAATGAAAAACTGTTTTTT
TRBV7-2	-	-	TRBJ2-1	CASSLEGASVFF	TGTGCCAGCAGCTTAGAAGGGGCTAGCGTGTTCTTC
TRBV28	-	few	TRBJ2-7	CASSSGTYEQYF	TGTGCCAGCAGTTCGGGGACCTACGAGCAGTACTTC
TRBV28	-	-	TRBJ2-3	CASRGGGAGTDTQYF	TGTGCCAGCAGAGGGGGGGGCGCGGGCACAGATACGCAGTATTTT
TRBV4-1	-	-	TRBJ1-5	CASSQDRQWSNQPQHF	TGCGCCAGCAGCCAAGATCGCCAGTGGAGCAATCAGCCCCAGCATTTT
TRBV9	TRBD2	few	TRBJ2-5	CASSHGTSGGREQYF	TGTGCCAGCAGCCATGGGACTAGCGGGGGACGGGAGCAGTACTTC
TRBV2	-	-	TRBJ2-4	CASWLKNIQYF	TGTGCCAGCTGGCTCAAAAACATTCAGTACTTC
TRBV18	TRBD1	few	TRBJ1-2	CASSPSTGGKPNGYTF	TGTGCCAGCTCACCATCTACAGGGGGCAAACCCAACGGCTACACCTTC
TRBV11-2	TRBD1	-	TRBJ2-7	CASSLVRDSVYEQYF	TGTGCCAGCAGCTTAGTTCGGGACAGCGTGTACGAGCAGTACTTC